This T cell receptor (beta chain) was profiled in a study of neoadjuvant anti-PD-1 for oral cavity cancer. CDR1 is MGHRA and CDR2 is YSYEKL in the germline V gene. J gave up 1 base and V 1 base, and 5 bases lay outside the gene matches. The CDR3 is 19 residues long. Analysis of PBMCs was direct, with no culture step. Libraries were prepared by immunoSEQ multiplex PCR; TCRdb keeps only in-frame clonotypes and omits some of them. This sample has fewer than 90,000 clones; 84% occur once, and the top ten carry about 2.9%. The sequence was obtained from a person aged 35-80 years with oral cavity squamous cell carcinoma. The chain carries TRBV4-1 and TRBJ2-2; 14 nucleotides match TRBD2. Sequenced here: PBMCs, sampled before nivolumab (anti-PD-1) treatment. The CDR3 DNA follows: TGCGCCAGCAGCCAAGGATTCGGGACTAGCGGGAGGAACACCGGGGAGCTGTTTTTT. Protein sequence: CASSQGFGTSGRNTGELFF.